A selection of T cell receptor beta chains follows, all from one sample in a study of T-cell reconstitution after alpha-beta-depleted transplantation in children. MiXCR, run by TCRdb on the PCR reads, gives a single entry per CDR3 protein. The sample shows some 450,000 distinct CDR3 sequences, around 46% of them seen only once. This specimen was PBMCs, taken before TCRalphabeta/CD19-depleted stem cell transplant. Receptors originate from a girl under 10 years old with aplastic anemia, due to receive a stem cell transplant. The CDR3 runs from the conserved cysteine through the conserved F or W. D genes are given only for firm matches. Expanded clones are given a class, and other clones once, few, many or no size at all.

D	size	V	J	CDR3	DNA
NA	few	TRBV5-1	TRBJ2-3	CASSAQPLGGGTDTQYF	TGCGCCAGCAGCGCCCAGCCTTTAGGGGGGGGCACAGATACGCAGTATTTT
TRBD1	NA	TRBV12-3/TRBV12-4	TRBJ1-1	CASTIDRVLTEAFF	TGTGCCAGCACCATCGACAGGGTCCTCACTGAAGCTTTCTTT
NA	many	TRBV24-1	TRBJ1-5	CATSDRGHQPQHF	TGTGCCACCAGTGACCGTGGGCATCAGCCCCAGCATTTT
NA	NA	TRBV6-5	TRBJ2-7	CASSYGQHGTAQEQYF	TGTGCCAGCAGTTACGGGCAACACGGGACGGCCCAAGAGCAGTACTTC
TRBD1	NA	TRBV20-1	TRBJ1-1	CSARVPPGTGTKWATEAFF	TGCAGTGCTAGAGTCCCTCCCGGGACAGGGACCAAATGGGCCACTGAAGCTTTCTTT
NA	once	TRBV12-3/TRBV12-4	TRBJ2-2	CASSSQGGFEGELFF	TGTGCCAGCAGTTCTCAGGGGGGATTTGAGGGGGAGCTGTTTTTT
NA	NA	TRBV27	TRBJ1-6	CASTLTGSYNSPLHF	TGTGCCAGCACCCTGACGGGTTCCTATAATTCACCCCTCCACTTT
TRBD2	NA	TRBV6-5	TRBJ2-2	CASSYPGLAGGLHGELFF	TGTGCCAGCAGTTACCCAGGACTAGCGGGGGGCCTACACGGGGAGCTGTTTTTT
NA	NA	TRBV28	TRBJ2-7	CASSLFRGYEQYF	TGTGCCAGCAGTTTATTCCGGGGCTACGAGCAGTACTTC
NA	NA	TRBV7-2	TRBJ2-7	CASSPPWGRDHEQYF	TGTGCCAGCAGCCCCCCGTGGGGCAGGGACCACGAGCAGTACTTC
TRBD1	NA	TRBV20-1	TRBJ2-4	CSAPGTGLAKNIQYF	TGCAGTGCACCAGGGACAGGGCTAGCCAAAAACATTCAGTACTTC
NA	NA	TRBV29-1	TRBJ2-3	CSVDLQGGTDTQYF	TGCAGCGTTGATTTGCAGGGAGGCACAGATACGCAGTATTTT
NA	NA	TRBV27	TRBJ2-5	CASSLGGAQYF	TGTGCCAGCAGTTTAGGGGGTGCCCAGTACTTC
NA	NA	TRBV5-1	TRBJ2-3	CASSLVPALAGDTQYF	TGCGCCAGCAGCTTGGTTCCCGCACTAGCTGGAGATACGCAGTATTTT
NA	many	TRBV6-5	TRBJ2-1	CASSSPPEWREGPDEQFF	TGTGCCAGCAGTTCCCCGCCCGAGTGGAGAGAGGGTCCCGATGAGCAGTTCTTC
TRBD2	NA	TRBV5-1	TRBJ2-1	CASSHGKTSGGYNEQFF	TGCGCCAGCAGCCACGGGAAGACTAGCGGGGGATACAATGAGCAGTTCTTC
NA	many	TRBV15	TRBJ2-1	CATSRERDEQFF	TGTGCCACCAGCAGAGAGAGAGATGAGCAGTTCTTC
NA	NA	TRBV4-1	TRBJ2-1	CASSHQTGTSSSYNEQFF	TGCGCCAGCAGCCACCAGACCGGGACTTCAAGCTCCTACAATGAGCAGTTCTTC
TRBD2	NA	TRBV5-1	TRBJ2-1	CASSARTSHNEQFF	TGCGCCAGCAGCGCCCGGACTAGTCACAATGAGCAGTTCTTC
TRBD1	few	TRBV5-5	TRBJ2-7	CASRNRGPTYEQYF	TGTGCCAGCAGGAACAGGGGTCCCACCTACGAGCAGTACTTC
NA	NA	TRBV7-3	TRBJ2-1	CASSLSASWRSNEQFF	TGTGCCAGCAGCTTAAGCGCTAGCTGGAGGTCCAATGAGCAGTTCTTC
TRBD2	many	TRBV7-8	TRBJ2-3	CAGGPSGRDTQYF	TGTGCCGGTGGCCCTAGCGGGAGGGATACGCAGTATTTT